Listed below are T cell receptor beta chains from one sample, sequenced in a study of shared clonotypes between healthy human individuals. Clones were sequenced by immunoSEQ multiplex PCR, and TCRdb holds only the in-frame ones, with some missing. The sample holds roughly 2.2 million clones, 93% seen once. The sequencing sample was made of naive CD4+ T cells from PBMCs. These receptors all stem from a man between 18 and 35 years old in good health. Some clones in this sample may be carry-over from other donors' samples. The CDR3 runs from the conserved cysteine through the conserved F or W. A D gene is named only where the DNA matches it firmly. Size is stated for part of the rows, as once, few or many counts, or as a class when the clone is expanded.

TRBJ1-1	TRBV7-9	.	.	CASSLYTEAFF	TGTGCCAGCAGCTTATACACTGAAGCTTTCTTT
TRBJ1-2	TRBV29-1	TRBD1	.	CSAYQGAYNYGYTF	TGCAGCGCCTACCAGGGGGCATATAACTATGGCTACACCTTC
TRBJ2-7	TRBV25-1	.	.	CASSLHEGVEQYF	TGTGCCAGCAGTCTCCATGAAGGGGTCGAGCAGTACTTC
TRBJ1-2	TRBV5-5	TRBD1	.	CASSGTGGENYGYTF	TGTGCCAGCAGCGGTACAGGGGGAGAGAACTATGGCTACACCTTC
TRBJ1-1	TRBV6-1	.	once	CASSPFGVEAFF	TGTGCCAGCTCCCCGTTTGGAGTTGAAGCTTTCTTT
TRBJ2-1	TRBV29-1	.	.	CSVALGMNEQFF	TGCAGCGTTGCCCTGGGAATGAATGAGCAGTTCTTC
TRBJ2-7	TRBV5-1	TRBD2	.	CASSRVAGVSSEQYF	TGCGCCAGCAGCCGGGTAGCGGGAGTCTCGAGCGAGCAGTACTTC
TRBJ1-1	TRBV5-6	.	once	CASSLPALQREAFF	TGTGCCAGCAGCTTACCGGCCCTCCAGCGGGAAGCTTTCTTT
TRBJ1-2	TRBV29-1	.	once	CSVRYGWRDGYTF	TGCAGCGTGAGATACGGTTGGAGGGATGGCTACACCTTC
TRBJ2-6	TRBV7-9	.	.	CASSSPGLGANVLTF	TGTGCCAGCAGCTCGCCGGGGCTTGGGGCCAACGTCCTGACTTTC